The 32 T cell receptor beta chains below were found in one sample sequenced in a study of T cells in localized non-small cell lung cancer. Profiling relied on immunoSEQ multiplex PCR, and the TCRdb table lists in-frame clones only, not all of them. The data contain about 74,000 clones, about 88% of them singletons. This specimen consisted of peripheral blood, obtained before any cancer treatment. The origin of the receptors is a female donor at least 60 years old with stage I lung adenocarcinoma.

J is TRBJ2-5 and V is TRBV2; the match to TRBD2 covers 8 bases. The junction had 11 bases not matched to a gene; V was cut back by 6 bases and J by 5 bases. The CDR3 contains 15 residues. The germline V gene has CDR1 SNHLY and CDR2 FYNNEI. The CDR3 bases are TGTGCCAGCAGACGGAGCGGGAGTCAACGGGAGACCCAGTACTTC. It is translated as CASRRSGSQRETQYF.

The chain couples TRBV27 to TRBJ1-1; D not certain. The germline V and J ends were trimmed by 6 bases and 6 bases, with 8 bases remaining between them. CDR3 length: 11 residues. In germline, CDR1 is MNHEY, CDR2 SMNVEV (reference sequence). This chain's CDR3 is CASSDRAEAFF. The CDR3 nucleotides read TGTGCCAGCAGCGATAGGGCTGAAGCTTTCTTT.

V and J are TRBV27 and TRBJ2-7, with D uncertain. With 11 bases removed from V and 2 bases from J, the gap between germline ends came to 22 bases. This CDR3 has 15 amino acids. Germline V lookup: CDR1 MNHEY, CDR2 SMNVEV (reference sequence). CDR3 DNA: TGTGCCTCAACTACGATGTCGGGTCTGGCCTACGAGCAGTACTTC. This encodes CASTTMSGLAYEQYF.

The chain uses TRBV7-9 and TRBJ2-3; the D is unclear. Germline V CDR1 and CDR2: SEHNR, FQNEAQ (reference sequence). V was trimmed by 6 bases and J by 5 bases, leaving 9 bases between them. The CDR3 has 12 residues. In DNA, the CDR3 is TGTGCCAGCAGGCAGACTTTAGATACGCAGTATTTT. This encodes CASRQTLDTQYF. Drawing the rest from reference TRBV7-9 and TRBJ2-3, the complete variable domain is DTGVSQNPRHKITKRGQNVTFRCDPISEHNRLYWYRQTLGQGPEFLTYFQNEAQLEKSRLLSDRFSAERPKGSFSTLEIQRTEQGDSAMYLCASRQTLDTQYFGPGTRLTVL.

The chain has TRBV7-9 and TRBJ1-4; maybe TRBD1 (5 bases). From germline, CDR1 is SEHNR and CDR2 FQNEAQ (reference sequence). V was pared by 1 base and J by 4 bases, with 10 bases between. The CDR3 runs 15 residues. The CDR3 spells CASSLGEGSNEKLFF. The DNA of the CDR3 is TGTGCCAGCAGCTTAGGGGAGGGGAGTAATGAAAAACTGTTTTTT.

About this clone itself: In the same sample, other DNA sequences code for this CDR3. The gene calls are TRBV7-9 and TRBJ1-1, with D tentatively TRBD1 (5 bases). Germline CDR1 and CDR2: SEHNR and FQNEAQ (reference sequence). CDR3 length equals 14 residues. V was shortened by 3 bases and J by 0 bases, with 8 bases between the two germline ends. CDR3 in amino acids: CASSLVTVNTEAFF. In DNA, the CDR3 is TGTGCCAGCAGCTTGGTGACAGTGAACACTGAAGCTTTCTTT.

The rearrangement links TRBV27 to TRBJ2-1; D is undetermined. CDR3 length: 13 amino acids. The ends were cut back, 3 bases at V and 3 bases at J, with 6 bases in the middle. Germline V gene sequence: CDR1 MNHEY, CDR2 SMNVEV (reference sequence). The CDR3, as DNA: TGTGCCAGCAGTTTCGGCTTCTACAATGAGCAGTTCTTC. Amino acids: CASSFGFYNEQFF.

This clone was seen a handful of times. The J gene is TRBJ2-3, the V gene TRBV19; D gene unclear. Germline loops: CDR1 LNHDA, CDR2 SQIVND (reference sequence). Trimming took 6 bases from V and 4 from J, leaving 11 bases between them. The CDR3 has 13 amino acids. The DNA for the CDR3 is TGTGCCAGTAGCTTCGTCGGTTCAGATACGCAGTATTTT. It yields the protein CASSFVGSDTQYF.

The chain combines TRBV2 with TRBJ2-1, with 8 nucleotides matching TRBD1. J was trimmed by 6 bases and V by 3 bases; bases with no gene match: 7. This CDR3 is 15 amino acids long. Germline V gene lookup returns CDR1 SNHLY and CDR2 FYNNEI. CDR3 sequence (DNA): TGTGCCAGCAGTGATTGGGGACAGGACTTCAATGAGCAGTTCTTC. The encoded protein is CASSDWGQDFNEQFF.

This clone ranks as medium-sized (0.01 to 0.1%). V usage is TRBV5-1 and J usage is TRBJ2-7; D is perhaps TRBD1 (5 bases). The CDR3 extends over 14 amino acids. The germline CDR1 and CDR2 sequences are SGHRS and YFSETQ. The V gene lost 0 bases and the J gene lost 0 bases, with 7 bases spanning the gap. The CDR3 spells CASSLGRASYEQYF. CDR3 sequence (DNA): TGCGCCAGCAGCTTGGGCAGGGCCTCCTACGAGCAGTACTTC. Filled out from reference TRBV5-1 and TRBJ2-7, the complete variable domain reads KAGVTQTPRYLIKTRGQQVTLSCSPISGHRSVSWYQQTPGQGLQFLFEYFSETQRNKGNFPGRFSGRQFSNSRSEMNVSTLELGDSALYLCASSLGRASYEQYFGPGTRLTVT.

The J gene is TRBJ1-2, the V gene TRBV28; 7 bases agree with TRBD1. CDR1 and CDR2 from the germline V gene are MDHEN and SYDVKM. V shed 5 bases, J shed 6 bases, and the junction held 6 bases outside the gene matches. The CDR3 has 13 amino acids. In DNA, the CDR3 is TGTGCCAGCAGTAAAACAGGGGCGGATGGCTACACCTTC. Translation gives CASSKTGADGYTF.

The chain has TRBV2 and TRBJ2-5; the match to TRBD2 covers 11 bases. Germline V gene lookup returns CDR1 SNHLY and CDR2 FYNNEI. The CDR3 runs 16 residues. Trimming cost V 3 bases and J 2 bases; bases outside gene matches: 5. CDR3 DNA: TGTGCCAGCAGTGACGGGCTAGCGGGAGGACAAGAGACCCAGTACTTC. Residues: CASSDGLAGGQETQYF.

This chain uses TRBV2 with TRBJ2-1; TRBD2 aligns across 14 bases. CDR1 is SNHLY and CDR2 is FYNNEI in the germline V gene. The CDR3 has 17 residues. V was clipped by 0 bases and J by 7 bases; unmatched bases: 5. CDR3 amino acids: CASSEAYGTSGRNEQFF. Written as DNA, the CDR3 is TGTGCCAGCAGTGAAGCGTACGGGACTAGCGGGAGAAATGAGCAGTTCTTC.

V and J are TRBV9 and TRBJ1-4; perhaps TRBD1 as D (6 bases). The CDR3 is made up of 15 amino acids. The germline gives CDR1 SGDLS, CDR2 YYNGEE. The ends were cut back, 0 bases at V and 6 bases at J, with 12 bases in the middle. The CDR3 reads CASSVVGTIDEKLFF. CDR3 DNA: TGTGCCAGCAGCGTAGTGGGGACAATCGATGAAAAACTGTTTTTT.

Written as DNA, the CDR3 is TGTGCCAGCTCACCCGACAGTAACAATGAGCAGTTCTTC. Protein sequence: CASSPDSNNEQFF. The V and J genes are TRBV18 and TRBJ2-1, with TRBD1 as a possible D gene (5 bases). Trimming removed 3 bases from V and 5 bases from J, with 8 bases in between. The V gene's germline CDR1 is KGHSH and CDR2 LQKENI. The CDR3 extends over 13 amino acids.

The gene calls are TRBV7-3 and TRBJ2-2, with 8 bases aligning to TRBD1. This CDR3 contains 14 residues. Germline lookup yields CDR1 SGHTA and CDR2 FQGTGA. V dropped 6 bases and J dropped 9; count of bases not matched to a gene: 9. CDR3 protein: CASRDRVTSRELFF. For the CDR3, the DNA is TGTGCCAGCAGGGACAGGGTGACTAGTCGGGAGCTGTTTTTT. Complete variable domain (other parts from reference TRBV7-3 and TRBJ2-2): GAGVSQTPSNKVTEKGKYVELRCDPISGHTALYWYRQSLGQGPEFLIYFQGTGAADDSGLPNDRFFAVRPEGSVSTLKIQRTERGDSAVYLCASRDRVTSRELFFGEGSRLTVL.

The rearrangement joins TRBV15 to TRBJ2-7; 11 bases match TRBD1. The CDR3 spans 17 residues. Germline CDR1 reads LNHNV; CDR2 reads YYDKDF (reference sequence). V lost 1 base and J lost 5; bases outside the gene matches: 10. CDR3 in DNA: TGTGCCACCAGCAGAGGATTAATCGGGACAGGGGGTCACGAGCAGTACTTC. Its translation: CATSRGLIGTGGHEQYF. The whole variable domain, remainder taken from reference TRBV15 and TRBJ2-7, is DAMVIQNPRYQVTQFGKPVTLSCSQTLNHNVMYWYQQKSSQAPKLLFHYYDKDFNNEADTPDNFQSRRPNTSFCFLDIRSPGLGDTAMYLCATSRGLIGTGGHEQYFGPGTRLTVT.

Details on this clone: The junction departs from the called germline gene at one end, perhaps through a read error. The rearrangement joins TRBV11-3 to TRBJ2-1, with 7 positions matching TRBD1. Germline V gene sequence: CDR1 SGHNT, CDR2 YENEEA. This CDR3 spans 14 amino acids. The CDR3 DNA reads as TGTGCCAGCAGTTTAGACCGGGACAGCTTTGAGCAGTTCTTC. Translated: CASSLDRDSFEQFF.

Regarding this clone: The junction differs from germline at one of its ends, possibly a read error. The genes are TRBV19 and TRBJ1-5; 12 positions agree with TRBD1. The CDR3 is 16 residues long. The V gene's germline CDR1 is LNHDA and CDR2 SQIVND (reference sequence). The CDR3 nucleotides read TGTGCCAGTAGTCTGGGGACAGGGGGCATATATCAGTCCCAGCATTTT. Protein sequence: CASSLGTGGIYQSQHF.

This chain connects TRBV12-5 to TRBJ2-1; D is possibly TRBD2 (6 bases). Trimming pared 1 base from V and 3 bases from J, leaving 13 bases between. The CDR3 is 16 amino acids. CDR1 and CDR2 (germline): LGHNT, FRNRAP. The CDR3 coding sequence is TGTGCTAGTGGTTTGGGCGGTGTGCGGGGCTACAATGAGCAGTTCTTC. Residues: CASGLGGVRGYNEQFF.

The gene calls are TRBV7-2 and TRBJ2-4; maybe TRBD2 (6 bases). Germline-derived CDR1 and CDR2 are SGHTA and FQGNSA. V lost 7 bases, J lost 4 bases, and 14 bases lay in between. CDR3 length equals 14 residues. CDR3 loop: CASTLGDSKNIQYF. The CDR3 DNA sequence: TGTGCCAGCACCCTAGGGGACTCTAAAAACATTCAGTACTTC.

The gene calls are TRBV2 and TRBJ2-4, with D maybe TRBD2 (5 bases). The germline V gene has CDR1 SNHLY and CDR2 FYNNEI. V was shortened by 6 bases and J by 2 bases, with 20 bases between the two germline ends. This CDR3 is built from 17 residues. The CDR3 spells CASSYYLGSSPKNIQYF. The DNA for the CDR3 is TGTGCCAGCAGCTATTATCTAGGGAGTAGCCCCAAAAACATTCAGTACTTC.

The chain uses TRBV6-6 and TRBJ2-3; possibly TRBD1 for D (5 bases). This CDR3 has 15 residues. The germline V and J ends were trimmed by 6 bases and 0 bases, with 13 bases remaining between them. CDR1 is MNHNY and CDR2 is SVGAGI in the germline V gene (reference sequence). The CDR3 spells CASRKDSRSTDTQYF. CDR3 bases: TGTGCCAGCAGGAAAGACAGCCGTAGCACAGATACGCAGTATTTT.

Turning to this clone: Since no conserved phenylalanine or tryptophan closes the CDR3, a read error is the likely cause. The DNA is omitted, as the CDR3 cannot be located on it reliably, and the CDR3 follows TCRdb's listing. CDR3 residues: CASSQSLDNYSV. This chain joins TRBV7-9 and TRBJ1-1; the table's D call of TRBD1 was not tested on the DNA. The CDR3 adds up to 12 amino acids, both ends counted. Per the germline V gene, CDR1 is SEHNR and CDR2 is FQNEAQ (reference sequence).

This clone was detected only a few times. The chain recombines TRBV7-3 with TRBJ2-1; 9 bases line up with TRBD2. Unmatched junction bases numbered 17, after V lost 5 bases and J lost 0 bases. Germline-derived CDR1 and CDR2 are SGHTA and FQGTGA. The CDR3 runs to 20 residues. CDR3 DNA: TGTGCCAGCAGCCCGCTAGGGGGCGGGGGGGACCGTTCCTCCTACAATGAGCAGTTCTTC. This codes for CASSPLGGGGDRSSYNEQFF.

The rearrangement links TRBV7-8 to TRBJ2-1; maybe TRBD2 (6 bases). There are 17 residues in the CDR3. Germline V gene sequence: CDR1 SGHVS, CDR2 FQNEAQ. Trimming took off 5 bases at V and 1 base at J, with 18 bases between the two ends. CDR3 in amino acids: CASSTPRLVWSYNEQFF. The CDR3 bases are TGTGCCAGCAGCACCCCCAGACTAGTCTGGTCCTACAATGAGCAGTTCTTC.

The DNA for the CDR3 is TGTGCCAGCAGCTTAGAGCGGGGTTTCCAAGAGACCCAGTACTTC. Translated, it gives CASSLERGFQETQYF. The rearrangement uses TRBV7-8 and TRBJ2-5; TRBD2 matches 7 bases. V dropped 1 base and J dropped 1; count of bases not matched to a gene: 3. CDR1 SGHVS and CDR2 FQNEAQ come from the germline V gene. CDR3 length: 15 amino acids. Full variable domain (missing parts from reference TRBV7-8 and TRBJ2-5): GAGVSQSPRYKVAKRGQDVALRCDPISGHVSLFWYQQALGQGPEFLTYFQNEAQLDKSGLPSDRFFAERPEGSVSTLKIQRTQQEDSAVYLCASSLERGFQETQYFGPGTRLLVL.

The gene calls are TRBV5-4 and TRBJ2-1; D not certain. V gave up 4 bases and J gave up 0 bases, with 11 bases separating them. Germline CDR1 and CDR2: SGHNT and YYREEE (reference sequence). The CDR3 is made up of 15 amino acids. CDR3 sequence (DNA): TGTGCCAGCAGCCGCGGACGGCCCTCCTACAATGAGCAGTTCTTC. Its translation: CASSRGRPSYNEQFF.

The V call is TRBV2, the J call TRBJ1-5; D is unresolved. Germline V gene data show CDR1 as SNHLY and CDR2 as FYNNEI. Trimming pared 7 bases from V and 9 bases from J, leaving 13 bases between. The CDR3 is made up of 12 amino acids. CDR3 sequence: CASTVDHGPQHF. Here the CDR3 DNA reads TGTGCCAGCACAGTTGACCACGGGCCCCAGCATTTT.

This chain uses TRBV5-6 with TRBJ2-3; 10 bases are a match to TRBD2. The CDR3 is 15 residues long. After removal of 0 bases from V and 8 bases from J, the junction contained 6 bases not matched to a gene. Germline V CDR1 and CDR2: SGHDT, YYEEEE. CDR3: CASSLELAGAFTQYF. CDR3 DNA sequence: TGTGCCAGCAGCTTGGAGCTAGCGGGAGCTTTTACGCAGTATTTT.

The chain recombines TRBV9 with TRBJ1-4; 8 bases match TRBD1. Per germline, CDR1 SGDLS and CDR2 YYNGEE. J lost 7 bases, V lost 0 bases, and 8 bases had no gene match. The CDR3 totals 16 residues. The CDR3 protein is CASSVAARGPGEKLFF. The CDR3 bases are TGTGCCAGCAGCGTAGCTGCCAGGGGGCCGGGTGAAAAACTGTTTTTT.

The chain couples TRBV6-1 to TRBJ2-3; 7 positions match TRBD2. There are 14 residues in the CDR3. Germline values: CDR1 MNHNS, CDR2 SASEGT. After removal of 6 bases from V and 4 bases from J, the junction contained 7 bases not matched to a gene. CDR3 nucleotide sequence: TGTGCCAGCAGGGGGGGGAAAGATGCAGATACGCAGTATTTT. The encoded protein is CASRGGKDADTQYF.